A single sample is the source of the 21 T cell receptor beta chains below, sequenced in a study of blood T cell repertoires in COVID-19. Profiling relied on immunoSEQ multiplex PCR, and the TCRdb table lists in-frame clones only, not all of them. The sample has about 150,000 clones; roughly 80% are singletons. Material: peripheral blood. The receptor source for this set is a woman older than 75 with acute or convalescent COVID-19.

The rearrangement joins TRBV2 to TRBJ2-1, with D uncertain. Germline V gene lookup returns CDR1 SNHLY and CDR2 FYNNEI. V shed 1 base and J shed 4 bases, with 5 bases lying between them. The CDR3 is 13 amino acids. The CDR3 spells CASSEETYNEQFF. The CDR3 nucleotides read TGTGCCAGCAGTGAAGAAACATACAATGAGCAGTTCTTC.

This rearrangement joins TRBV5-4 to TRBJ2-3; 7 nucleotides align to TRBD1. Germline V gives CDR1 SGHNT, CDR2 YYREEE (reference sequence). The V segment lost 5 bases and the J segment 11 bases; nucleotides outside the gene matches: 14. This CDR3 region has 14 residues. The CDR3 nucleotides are TGTGCCAGCAGAGAGGGGAGAGGGACAGTTGGGCAGTATTTT. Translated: CASREGRGTVGQYF.

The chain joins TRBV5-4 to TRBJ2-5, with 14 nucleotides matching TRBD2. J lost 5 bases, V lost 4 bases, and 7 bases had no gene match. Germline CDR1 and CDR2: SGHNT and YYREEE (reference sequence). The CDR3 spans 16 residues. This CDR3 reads CASSLTSGGAGETQYF. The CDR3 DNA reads TGTGCCAGCAGCCTGACTAGCGGGGGGGCTGGGGAGACCCAGTACTTC.

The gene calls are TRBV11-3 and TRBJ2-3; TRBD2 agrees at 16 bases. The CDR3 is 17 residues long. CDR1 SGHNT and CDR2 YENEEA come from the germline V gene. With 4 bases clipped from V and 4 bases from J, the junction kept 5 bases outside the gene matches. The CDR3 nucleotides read TGTGCCAGCAGCTCGGGACTAGCGGGGGGGCGTTCAGATACGCAGTATTTT. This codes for CASSSGLAGGRSDTQYF.

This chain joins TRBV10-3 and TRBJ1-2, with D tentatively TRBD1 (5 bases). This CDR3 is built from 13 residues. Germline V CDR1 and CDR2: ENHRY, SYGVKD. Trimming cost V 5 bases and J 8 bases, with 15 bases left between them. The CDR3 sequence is CAISLRGVEGYTF. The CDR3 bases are TGTGCCATCAGTCTCCGGGGGGTGGAGGGCTACACCTTC.

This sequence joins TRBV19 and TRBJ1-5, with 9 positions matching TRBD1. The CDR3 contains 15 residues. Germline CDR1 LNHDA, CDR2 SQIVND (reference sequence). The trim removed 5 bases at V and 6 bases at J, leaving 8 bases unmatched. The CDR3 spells CASSVQGASSQPQHF. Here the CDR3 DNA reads TGTGCCAGTAGTGTACAGGGGGCGTCGAGTCAGCCCCAGCATTTT.

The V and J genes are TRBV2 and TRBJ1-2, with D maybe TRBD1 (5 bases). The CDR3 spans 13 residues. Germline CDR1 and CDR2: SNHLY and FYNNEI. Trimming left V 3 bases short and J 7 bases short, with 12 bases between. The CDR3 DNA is TGTGCCAGCAGTGATCTAGGGGCGATTGGCTACACCTTC. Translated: CASSDLGAIGYTF.

CDR3 sequence reads: CASSLTLVDNEQFF. The CDR3 region has the DNA TGCGCCAGCAGCTTAACCTTAGTGGACAATGAGCAGTTCTTC. The chain couples TRBV5-1 to TRBJ2-1, with D unclear. CDR1 is SGHRS, CDR2 YFSETQ, per germline. The CDR3 contains 14 residues. Trimming took off 2 bases at V and 5 bases at J, with 11 bases between the two ends.

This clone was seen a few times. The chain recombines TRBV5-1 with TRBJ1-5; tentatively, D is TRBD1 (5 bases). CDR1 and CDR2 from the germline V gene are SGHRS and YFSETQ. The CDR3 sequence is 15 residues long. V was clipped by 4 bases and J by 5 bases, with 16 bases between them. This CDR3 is CASSGWGGRDQPQHF. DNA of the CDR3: TGCGCCAGCAGCGGGTGGGGGGGACGAGATCAGCCCCAGCATTTT.

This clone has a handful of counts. CDR3 bases: TGTGCCAGCACCACGGGGAGGGGAGGGGACTATGGCTACACCTTC. Translating it yields CASTTGRGGDYGYTF. The chain is built from TRBV5-4 and TRBJ1-2; a possible D gene is TRBD1 (5 bases). The germline gives CDR1 SGHNT, CDR2 YYREEE (reference sequence). Deletions cut 6 bases from V and 3 bases from J, with 18 bases between. The CDR3 has 15 amino acids.

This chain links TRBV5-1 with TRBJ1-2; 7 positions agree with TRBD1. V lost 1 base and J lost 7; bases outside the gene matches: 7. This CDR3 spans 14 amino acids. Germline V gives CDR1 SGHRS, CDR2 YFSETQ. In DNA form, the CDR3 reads TGCGCCAGCAGCTTGATCGGGACAGCCGGTGGCTACACCTTC. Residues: CASSLIGTAGGYTF. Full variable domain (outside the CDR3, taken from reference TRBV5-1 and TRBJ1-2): KAGVTQTPRYLIKTRGQQVTLSCSPISGHRSVSWYQQTPGQGLQFLFEYFSETQRNKGNFPGRFSGRQFSNSRSEMNVSTLELGDSALYLCASSLIGTAGGYTFGSGTRLTVV.

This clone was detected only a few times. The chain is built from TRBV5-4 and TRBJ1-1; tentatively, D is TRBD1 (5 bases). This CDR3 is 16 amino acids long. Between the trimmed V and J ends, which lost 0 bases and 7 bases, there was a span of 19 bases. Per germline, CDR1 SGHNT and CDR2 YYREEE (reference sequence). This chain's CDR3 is CASSLVFRREGNEAFF. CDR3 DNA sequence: TGTGCCAGCAGCTTGGTCTTCCGCAGGGAGGGGAATGAAGCTTTCTTT. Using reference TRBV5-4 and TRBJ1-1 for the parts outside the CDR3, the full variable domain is ETGVTQSPTHLIKTRGQQVTLRCSSQSGHNTVSWYQQALGQGPQFIFQYYREEENGRGNFPPRFSGLQFPNYSSELNVNALELDDSALYLCASSLVFRREGNEAFFGQGTRLTVV.

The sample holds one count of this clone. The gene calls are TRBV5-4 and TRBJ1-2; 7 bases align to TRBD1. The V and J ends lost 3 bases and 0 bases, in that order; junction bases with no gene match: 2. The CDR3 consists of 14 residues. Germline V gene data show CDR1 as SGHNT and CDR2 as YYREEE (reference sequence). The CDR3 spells CASSWGQSNYGYTF. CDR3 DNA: TGTGCCAGCAGCTGGGGACAGTCTAACTATGGCTACACCTTC.

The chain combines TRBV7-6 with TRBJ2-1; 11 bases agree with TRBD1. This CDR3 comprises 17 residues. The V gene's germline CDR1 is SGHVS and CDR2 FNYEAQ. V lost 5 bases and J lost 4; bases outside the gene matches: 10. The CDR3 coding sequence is TGTGCCAGCAGCCATGGACAGGGGGCCAATCCTTACAATGAGCAGTTCTTC. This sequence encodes CASSHGQGANPYNEQFF.

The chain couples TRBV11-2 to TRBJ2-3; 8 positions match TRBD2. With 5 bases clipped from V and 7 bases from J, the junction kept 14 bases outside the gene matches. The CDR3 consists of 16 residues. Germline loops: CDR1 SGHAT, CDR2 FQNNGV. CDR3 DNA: TGTGCCAGCAGCCCGGATAGCGGGGCTACGGCAAATACGCAGTATTTT. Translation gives CASSPDSGATANTQYF.

CDR3 nucleotide sequence: TGTGCCAGCACCCAGGGACACGCCCGGGACGGTGGCTACACCTTC. Translating it yields CASTQGHARDGGYTF. V gene TRBV6-6 combines with J gene TRBJ1-2, with a weak D call TRBD1 (6 bases). This CDR3 has 15 amino acids. V shed 7 bases and J shed 7 bases, with 22 bases lying between them. The germline V gene has CDR1 MNHNY and CDR2 SVGAGI (reference sequence).

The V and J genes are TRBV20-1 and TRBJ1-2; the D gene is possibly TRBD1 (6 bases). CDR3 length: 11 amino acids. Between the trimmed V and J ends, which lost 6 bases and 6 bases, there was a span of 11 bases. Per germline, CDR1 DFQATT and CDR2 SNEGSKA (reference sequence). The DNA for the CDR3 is TGCAGTGCATACCGGGACAATGGCTACACCTTC. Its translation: CSAYRDNGYTF.

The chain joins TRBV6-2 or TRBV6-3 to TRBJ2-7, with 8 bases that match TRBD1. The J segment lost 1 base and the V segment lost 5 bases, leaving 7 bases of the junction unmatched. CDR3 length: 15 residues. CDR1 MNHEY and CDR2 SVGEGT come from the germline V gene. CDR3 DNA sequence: TGTGCCAGCAGTCTCCGGACAGGGCGGTCCTACGAGCAGTACTTC. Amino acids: CASSLRTGRSYEQYF.

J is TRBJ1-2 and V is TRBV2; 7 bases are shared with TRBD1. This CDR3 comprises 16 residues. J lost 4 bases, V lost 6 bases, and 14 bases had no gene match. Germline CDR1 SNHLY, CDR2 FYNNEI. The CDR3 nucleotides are TGTGCCAGCAGCCTCGACAGGGTGGGTTCCTCCTATGGCTACACCTTC. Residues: CASSLDRVGSSYGYTF. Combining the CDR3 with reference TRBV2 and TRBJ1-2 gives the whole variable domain EPEVTQTPSHQVTQMGQEVILRCVPISNHLYFYWYRQILGQKVEFLVSFYNNEISEKSEIFDDQFSVERPDGSNFTLKIRSTKLEDSAMYFCASSLDRVGSSYGYTFGSGTRLTVV.

Written as DNA, the CDR3 is TGTGCCAGCAGCCGACGACAGGGGTCGGGCTACACCTTC. This gives the protein CASSRRQGSGYTF. This chain joins TRBV3-1 (or the pseudogene TRBV3-2) and TRBJ1-2; 8 bases line up with TRBD1. The germline V gene encodes CDR1 LGHDT and CDR2 YNNKEL (reference sequence). The V segment lost 4 bases and the J segment 8 bases; nucleotides outside the gene matches: 6. The length of the CDR3 is 13 residues.

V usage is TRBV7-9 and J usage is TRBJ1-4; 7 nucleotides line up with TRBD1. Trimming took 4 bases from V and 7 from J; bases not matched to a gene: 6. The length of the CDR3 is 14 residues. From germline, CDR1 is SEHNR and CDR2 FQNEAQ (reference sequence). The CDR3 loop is CASSSRQGGEKLFF. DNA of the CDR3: TGTGCCAGCAGCTCCCGACAGGGAGGTGAAAAACTGTTTTTT.